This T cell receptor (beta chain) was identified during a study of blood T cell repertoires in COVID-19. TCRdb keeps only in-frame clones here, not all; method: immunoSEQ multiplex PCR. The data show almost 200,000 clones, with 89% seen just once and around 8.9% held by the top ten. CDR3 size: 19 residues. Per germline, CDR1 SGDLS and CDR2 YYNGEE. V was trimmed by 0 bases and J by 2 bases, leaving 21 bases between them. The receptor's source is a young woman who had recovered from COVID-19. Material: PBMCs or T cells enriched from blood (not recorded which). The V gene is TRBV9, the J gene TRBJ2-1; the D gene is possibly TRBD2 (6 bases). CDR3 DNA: TGTGCCAGCAGCGTAGCTAAATCTGGCGGGGCCTACACCTACAATGAGCAGTTCTTC. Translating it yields CASSVAKSGGAYTYNEQFF. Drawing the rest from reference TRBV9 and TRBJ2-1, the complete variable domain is DSGVTQTPKHLITATGQRVTLRCSPRSGDLSVYWYQQSLDQGLQFLIQYYNGEERAKGNILERFSAQQFPDLHSELNLSSLELGDSALYFCASSVAKSGGAYTYNEQFFGPGTRLTVL.